Listed below are T cell receptor beta chains from one sample, sequenced in a study of human T cells and chemical hapten exposure. TCRdb independently ran MiXCR on the RACE reads; one entry per CDR3 protein. The data contain around 180,000 distinct CDR3 sequences, 25% to 35% of them singletons. Sequencing used whole blood, obtained in connection with sensitization to the hapten diphenylcyclopropenone (DPC). These receptor sequences come from a woman aged 25-40 years with alopecia areata. Some clones in this sample may be carry-over from other donors' samples. Each CDR3 is given without its conserved first and last residue.

13,TRBV15,TRBJ2-1,ATSRDSAGNNEQF
9,TRBV2,TRBJ2-1,ASRGYNEQF
13,TRBV5-5,TRBJ2-7,ASSVQGQDYYEQY
12,TRBV6-2/TRBV6-3,TRBJ2-1,ASSYPLRGNEQF
11,TRBV10-3,TRBJ1-4,ATGTGDNEKLF
12,TRBV9,TRBJ1-1,ASSVAAEATEAF
13,TRBV4-3,TRBJ1-2,ASSQGRDGIYGYT
12,TRBV28,TRBJ2-3,ASRADRVIVTQY
12,TRBV28,TRBJ2-1,ASTLGGSYNEQF
8,TRBV21-1,TRBJ1-1,ASSTRKAF
12,TRBV28,TRBJ1-1,ASSLRDGNTEAF
13,TRBV28,TRBJ2-6,ATEGAGSGANVLT
12,TRBV6-6,TRBJ2-3,ASSTPPLSDTQY
13,TRBV29-1,TRBJ2-3,SATLTGRWTDTQY
14,TRBV11-3,TRBJ2-1,ASSRRNRNSYNEQF
12,TRBV7-2,TRBJ1-6,ASSVLQGSSPLH
13,TRBV28,TRBJ2-1,ASSYGRSSYNEQF
10,TRBV28,TRBJ2-2,ASSREGGELF
12,TRBV20-1,TRBJ2-7,SARAPGRSYEQY
14,TRBV11-2,TRBJ2-5,ASSGWTSSRSGTQY
11,TRBV20-1,TRBJ2-7,SARVGFSGEQY
11,TRBV6-2/TRBV6-3,TRBJ1-2,ASTGDRLYGYT
13,TRBV28,TRBJ1-5,ASSQDRGWNQPQH
9,TRBV28,TRBJ1-2,ASRRGNGYT
12,TRBV28,TRBJ1-5,ASRMTVSNQPQH
13,TRBV5-8,TRBJ1-6,ASSMVGQGNSPLH
11,TRBV20-1,TRBJ1-5,SARPDRNQPQH
12,TRBV4-1,TRBJ2-5,ASSQDSRGETQY
11,TRBV28,TRBJ2-2,ASSLSKTGELF
13,TRBV20-1,TRBJ2-7,SASISVGLTYEQY
15,TRBV7-6,TRBJ2-2,ASSLARSGTPSGELF
12,TRBV28,TRBJ1-2,ASSPGQDPSLYT
15,TRBV3-2,TRBJ1-3,ASSQDALEGPRDTIY
9,TRBV6-2/TRBV6-3,TRBJ1-2,ASSQGGAYT
12,TRBV11-1,TRBJ2-5,ASSFPGSQETQY
13,TRBV28,TRBJ1-5,ASGLDRGGNQPQH
14,TRBV7-9,TRBJ1-5,ASSRGPSDSNQPQH
11,TRBV20-1,TRBJ2-7,SAERGGGSEQY
13,TRBV2,TRBJ2-7,ASSNQRRVSQEQY
13,TRBV4-2,TRBJ2-1,ASSQGVAGYNEQF
13,TRBV5-1,TRBJ2-5,ASSLAPGVGETQY
11,TRBV11-1,TRBJ2-7,ATANGGGPEQY
13,TRBV5-1,TRBJ2-1,ASSSKAGTDNEQF
14,TRBV5-1,TRBJ1-4,ASSLVQGTGIGKLF
11,TRBV5-1,TRBJ1-5,ASSYPLVQPQH